Below are 5 T cell receptor beta chains sequenced from a single sample in a study of blood T cell repertoires in COVID-19. The protocol was immunoSEQ multiplex PCR, while the TCRdb copy is restricted to in-frame clones and leaves out a portion. Of approximately 670,000 clones listed, 90% were seen once; the top ten hold approximately 0.25%. The material sequenced was peripheral blood. These receptors were taken from a woman in her late teens or twenties with acute or convalescent COVID-19.

A remark on this clone: This CDR3 is also generated by other DNA sequences in the sample. This sequence joins TRBV7-9 and TRBJ1-1; no clear D gene. The CDR3 length is 13 residues. Germline assignment: CDR1 SEHNR and CDR2 FQNEAQ (reference sequence). V lost 2 bases to trimming and J lost 1 base, with 5 bases between them. The chain's CDR3 is CASSLRGNTEAFF. The CDR3 DNA reads as TGTGCCAGCAGCTTACGGGGGAACACTGAAGCTTTCTTT.

The chain joins TRBV24-1 to TRBJ2-4, with D perhaps TRBD1 (5 bases). V was shortened by 3 bases and J by 0 bases, with 11 bases between the two germline ends. CDR1 is KGHDR and CDR2 is SFDVKD in the germline V gene. The CDR3 sequence is 16 residues long. CDR3 sequence reads: CATSDGAVKAKNIQYF. The CDR3 DNA reads as TGTGCCACCAGTGATGGGGCAGTTAAAGCCAAAAACATTCAGTACTTC.

This chain joins TRBV3-1 (or the pseudogene TRBV3-2) and TRBJ2-5, with D unresolved. V lost 1 base and J lost 7, with 10 bases in between. Germline loops: CDR1 LGHDT, CDR2 YNNKEL (reference sequence). The CDR3 is 13 residues long. Here the CDR3 DNA reads TGTGCCAGCAGCCAAGGTTACTCGGGGACCCAGTACTTC. It translates to CASSQGYSGTQYF.

This clone was counted a single time. DNA for the CDR3: TGCAGTGCTAGTATCAGAAACACTGAAGCTTTCTTT. Protein sequence: CSASIRNTEAFF. The chain recombines TRBV20-1 with TRBJ1-1; D call uncertain. CDR1 is DFQATT and CDR2 is SNEGSKA in the germline V gene (reference sequence). V lost 3 bases to trimming and J lost 2 bases, with 7 bases between them. This CDR3 has 12 amino acids.

This clone was detected once. The rearrangement links TRBV19 to TRBJ2-6, with D perhaps matching TRBD2 (6 bases). The V gene's germline CDR1 is LNHDA and CDR2 SQIVND (reference sequence). The CDR3 is 13 amino acids. The V end was cut by 8 bases, the J end by 1 base, with 6 bases between. The CDR3 coding sequence is TGTGCCAGTGGGAGGTCTGGGGCCAACGTCCTGACTTTC. This gives the protein CASGRSGANVLTF.